Below, one T cell receptor (beta chain) is given with its context. This entry belongs to a study of blood T cell repertoires in COVID-19. Study-wide context: Whether acute or convalescent, the COVID-19 samples came from the United States, Italy and Spain. Nucleic acid was either cDNA or gDNA, and it came from T cells, B-cell-depleted T cells, or PBMCs.

CDR3 length: 14 amino acids. CDR1 and CDR2 (germline): SGHRS, YFSETQ. Trimming took 5 bases from V and 0 from J; bases not matched to a gene: 4. Authors' methods: Amplified reference gene primers provided the basis for estimating nucleated cell counts. Generated by immunoSEQ multiplex PCR, the TCRdb table keeps only in-frame clones and is missing some. V, J and clone size derive from that table, while D and trimming were established from the DNA sequence. The repertoire holds 70,000 or so clones, with around 88% as singletons. The J gene is TRBJ2-5, the V gene TRBV5-1, with 7 bases that match TRBD2. The receptor's source is a man in his fifties or sixties with acute or convalescent COVID-19. The sample was peripheral blood. CDR3 DNA sequence: TGCGCCAGCAGTAGGGAGGGCAACCAAGAGACCCAGTACTTC. Its translation is CASSREGNQETQYF. Looking up the rest from reference TRBV5-1 and TRBJ2-5 gives the full variable domain: KAGVTQTPRYLIKTRGQQVTLSCSPISGHRSVSWYQQTPGQGLQFLFEYFSETQRNKGNFPGRFSGRQFSNSRSEMNVSTLELGDSALYLCASSREGNQETQYFGPGTRLLVL.